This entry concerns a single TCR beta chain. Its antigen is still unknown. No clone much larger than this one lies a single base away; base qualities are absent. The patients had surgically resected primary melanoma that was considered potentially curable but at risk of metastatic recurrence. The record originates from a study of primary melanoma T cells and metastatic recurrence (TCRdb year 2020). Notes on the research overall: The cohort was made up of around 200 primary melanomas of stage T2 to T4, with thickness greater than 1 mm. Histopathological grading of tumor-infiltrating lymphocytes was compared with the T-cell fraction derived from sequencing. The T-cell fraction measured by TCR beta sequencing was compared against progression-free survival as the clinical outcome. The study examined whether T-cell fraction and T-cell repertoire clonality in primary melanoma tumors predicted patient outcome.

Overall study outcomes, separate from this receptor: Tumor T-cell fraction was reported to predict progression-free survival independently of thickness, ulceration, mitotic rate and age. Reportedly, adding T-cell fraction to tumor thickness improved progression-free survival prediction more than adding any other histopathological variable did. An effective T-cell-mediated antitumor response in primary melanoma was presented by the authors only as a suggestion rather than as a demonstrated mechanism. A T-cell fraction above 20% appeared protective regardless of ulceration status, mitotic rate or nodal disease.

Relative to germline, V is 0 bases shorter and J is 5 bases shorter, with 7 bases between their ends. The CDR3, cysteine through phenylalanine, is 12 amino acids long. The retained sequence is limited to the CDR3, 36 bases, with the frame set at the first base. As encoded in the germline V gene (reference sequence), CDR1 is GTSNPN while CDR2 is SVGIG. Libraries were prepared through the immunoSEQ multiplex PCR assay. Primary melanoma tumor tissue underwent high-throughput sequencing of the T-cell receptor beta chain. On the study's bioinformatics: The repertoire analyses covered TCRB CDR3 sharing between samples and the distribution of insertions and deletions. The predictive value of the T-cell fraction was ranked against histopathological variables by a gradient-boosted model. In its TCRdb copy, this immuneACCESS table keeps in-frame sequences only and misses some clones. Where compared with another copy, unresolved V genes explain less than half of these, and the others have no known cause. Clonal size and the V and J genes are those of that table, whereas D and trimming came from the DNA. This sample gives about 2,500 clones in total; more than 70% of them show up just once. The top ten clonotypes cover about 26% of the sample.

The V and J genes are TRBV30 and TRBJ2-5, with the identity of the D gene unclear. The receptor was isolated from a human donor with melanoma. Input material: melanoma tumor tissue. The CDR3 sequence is CAWSVLGETQYF. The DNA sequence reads TGTGCCTGGAGTGTACTCGGGGAGACCCAGTACTTC. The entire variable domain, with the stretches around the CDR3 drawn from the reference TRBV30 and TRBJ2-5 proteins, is SQTIHQWPATLVQPVGSPLSLECTVEGTSNPNLYWYRQAAGRGLQLLFYSVGIGQISSEVPQNLSASRPQDRQFILSSKKLLLSDSGFYLCAWSVLGETQYFGPGTRLLVL.